What follows are 31 T cell receptor beta chains derived from one specimen sequenced in a study of blood T cells in healthy people across ages. Then a second PCR, running about 7 to 11 cycles, was carried out with a sample-barcoded 5' primer and a J-beta primer mix. MiXCR, run by TCRdb on the 5' RACE reads, gives a single entry per CDR3 protein. In the table there are about 1,400,000 distinct CDR3 sequences, 55% to 75% of which are singletons. Sequenced input: blood. These receptors came from a man aged 18 to 29 in good health.

This clonotype showed up just a few times. The genes are TRBV10-3 and TRBJ2-5; D unclear. The V end was cut by 0 bases, the J end by 3 bases, with 8 bases between. Germline CDR1 reads ENHRY; CDR2 reads SYGVKD. The CDR3 has 14 residues. The CDR3 nucleotides are TGTGCCATCAGTGAGTCCCCACCCGAAGAGACCCAGTACTTC. It encodes CAISESPPEETQYF.

The CDR3 sequence: CASSLTSGKKTQYF. CDR3 in DNA: TGTGCCAGCAGCCTTACTAGCGGGAAAAAGACCCAGTACTTC. The genes are TRBV3-1 and TRBJ2-5, with 10 bases that match TRBD2. Germline-derived CDR1 and CDR2 are LGHDT and YNNKEL (reference sequence). CDR3 size: 14 residues. Germline trimming cut 4 bases from V and 6 bases from J; bases unmatched to any gene: 5.

The gene calls are TRBV5-6 and TRBJ2-7; 9 bases map to TRBD2. Per the germline V gene, CDR1 is SGHDT and CDR2 is YYEEEE. This CDR3 is 17 amino acids long. The ends lost 4 bases at V and 2 bases at J; junction bases unmatched: 13. CDR3 protein: CASSTMSGTSWTYEQYF. Written as DNA, the CDR3 is TGTGCCAGCAGCACCATGTCCGGGACTAGCTGGACCTACGAGCAGTACTTC.

The CDR3: CSARGRKGDTEAFF. CDR3 sequence (DNA): TGCAGTGCTAGAGGTCGAAAAGGGGACACTGAAGCTTTCTTT. The rearrangement joins TRBV20-1 to TRBJ1-1; D might be TRBD1 (5 bases). V gave up 1 base and J gave up 3 bases, with 12 bases separating them. This CDR3 spans 14 amino acids. Germline CDR1 reads DFQATT; CDR2 reads SNEGSKA (reference sequence).

The chain is built from TRBV12-3 or TRBV12-4 and TRBJ2-6; tentative D call: TRBD1 (5 bases). CDR3 length: 15 amino acids. Deletions cut 11 bases from V and 1 base from J, with 15 bases between. The CDR3 here is CADSPTGSGANVLTF. In nucleotides, the CDR3 is TGTGCCGACTCCCCTACAGGTTCTGGGGCCAACGTCCTGACTTTC.

The V and J genes are TRBV4-3 and TRBJ2-3; TRBD1 aligns across 8 bases. Trimming removed 0 bases from V and 8 bases from J; junction bases left unmatched: 10. Germline V gene lookup returns CDR1 LGHNA and CDR2 YSLEER. CDR3 size: 16 residues. The CDR3 sequence is CASSQEATGDGGTQYF. In DNA, the CDR3 is TGCGCCAGCAGCCAAGAAGCGACAGGGGATGGAGGTACGCAGTATTTT.

The rearrangement uses TRBV18 and TRBJ1-5, with a possible D match to TRBD1 (5 bases). This CDR3 contains 17 residues. With 2 bases removed from V and 6 bases from J, the gap between germline ends came to 20 bases. Germline V gene data show CDR1 as KGHSH and CDR2 as LQKENI. CDR3 sequence: CASSPSGGLPGSQPQHF. Here the CDR3 DNA reads TGTGCCAGCTCACCAAGTGGGGGTCTTCCTGGATCTCAGCCCCAGCATTTT.

This clonotype occurred many times. V is TRBV7-2 and J is TRBJ2-7; D unclear. The CDR3 runs to 12 residues. The V and J ends lost 5 bases and 8 bases respectively, with 13 bases between them. Germline V CDR1 and CDR2: SGHTA, FQGNSA. The CDR3 loop reads CASSDSWVKQYF. The DNA of the CDR3 is TGTGCCAGCAGCGACTCCTGGGTCAAGCAGTACTTC.

This chain connects TRBV4-2 to TRBJ2-1; TRBD1 matches at 8 bases. The germline CDR1 and CDR2 sequences are LGHNA and YNFKEQ. With 0 bases clipped from V and 4 bases from J, the junction kept 5 bases outside the gene matches. The CDR3 length is 16 residues. The CDR3 loop reads CASSQDPRTGYNEQFF. In nucleotides, the CDR3 is TGTGCCAGCAGCCAAGATCCCAGGACAGGGTACAATGAGCAGTTCTTC.

The gene calls are TRBV5-1 and TRBJ2-7, with a tentative D call TRBD1 (5 bases). TRBJ2-5 matches the DNA end more closely, so the J call is doubtful. The germline gives CDR1 SGHRS, CDR2 YFSETQ. The CDR3 runs 13 residues. Here the CDR3 DNA reads TGCGCCAGCAGCTACGGACAAGAAGAGACCCAGTACTTC. Protein: CASSYGQEETQYF.

The chain links TRBV10-3 to TRBJ2-2, with TRBD1 matching 8 bases. The CDR3 spans 14 residues. V shed 11 bases, J shed 0 bases, and the junction held 5 bases outside the gene matches. Germline CDR1 is ENHRY and CDR2 is SYGVKD. The CDR3 reads CAARQGTNTGELFF. Here the CDR3 DNA reads TGTGCCGCCAGACAGGGGACGAACACCGGGGAGCTGTTTTTT.

The CDR3 region is CSVQPISNTDTQYF. The DNA of the CDR3 is TGCAGTGTTCAGCCCATATCCAACACAGATACGCAGTATTTT. This chain connects TRBV20-1 to TRBJ2-3; D remains unclear. V was shortened by 7 bases and J by 2 bases, with 16 bases between the two germline ends. This CDR3 has 14 residues. The germline CDR1 and CDR2 sequences are DFQATT and SNEGSKA (reference sequence).

This clonotype was found once. V is TRBV7-2 and J is TRBJ2-7, with D unresolved. V was pared by 0 bases and J by 7 bases, with 10 bases between. CDR1 is SGHTA, CDR2 FQGNSA, per germline. CDR3 length: 13 residues. DNA of the CDR3: TGTGCCAGCAGCTTAGCGAAGGGCGATGAGCAGTACTTC. Amino acids: CASSLAKGDEQYF.

The chain joins TRBV4-2 to TRBJ2-2; D is ambiguous. Germline V gene sequence: CDR1 LGHNA, CDR2 YNFKEQ. V lost 6 bases and J 5 bases, leaving 7 bases between the germline ends. The CDR3 totals 12 residues. The CDR3 nucleotides read TGTGCCAGCAGGATTCCAACCGGGGAGCTGTTTTTT. It translates to CASRIPTGELFF.

For the CDR3, the DNA is TGTGCCACCAGCAGAGAGATAGGACAGGGGGCAAGCGAGCAGTACTTC. The encoded protein is CATSREIGQGASEQYF. This chain joins TRBV15 and TRBJ2-5; 11 bases are a match to TRBD1. The end of the DNA aligns better with TRBJ2-7, so the J call may be wrong. Germline CDR1 and CDR2: LNHNV and YYDKDF (reference sequence). This CDR3 is 16 amino acids long.

This clonotype was recorded a few times. The gene calls are TRBV7-9 and TRBJ2-7; 9 bases are a match to TRBD2. The CDR3 has 15 residues. From germline, CDR1 is SEHNR and CDR2 FQNEAQ (reference sequence). J gave up 7 bases and V 5 bases, and 12 bases lay outside the gene matches. As DNA, the CDR3 is TGTGCCAGCAGCCAAGGGGTAGCGGGAGAGGGTGAGCAGTACTTC. Translated, it gives CASSQGVAGEGEQYF.

This clonotype showed up just a few times. V is TRBV29-1 and J is TRBJ2-5; a weak D match, TRBD1 (5 bases). V lost 7 bases, J lost 7 bases, and 16 bases lay in between. The V gene's germline CDR1 is SQVTM and CDR2 ANQGSEA. The CDR3 is 12 amino acids. The CDR3 reads CSALGEVGTQYF. The CDR3 DNA reads TGCAGCGCATTAGGGGAAGTTGGGACCCAGTACTTC. The whole variable domain, filled in from reference TRBV29-1 and TRBJ2-5, reads SAVISQKPSRDICQRGTSLTIQCQVDSQVTMMFWYRQQPGQSLTLIATANQGSEATYESGFVIDKFPISRPNLTFSTLTVSNMSPEDSSIYLCSALGEVGTQYFGPGTRLLVL.

The chain recombines TRBV7-2 with TRBJ2-7; D is uncertain. Germline CDR1 reads SGHTA; CDR2 reads FQGNSA. Between the trimmed V and J ends, which lost 1 base and 8 bases, there was a span of 18 bases. The CDR3 is made up of 15 amino acids. The CDR3 DNA sequence: TGTGCCAGCAGCTTAGTTCCGGATACCTCCAATCAGCAGTACTTC. Its protein product is CASSLVPDTSNQQYF.

This clonotype occurred a few times. J is TRBJ2-6 and V is TRBV7-9; 12 bases fit TRBD2. J lost 2 bases, V lost 5 bases, and 4 bases had no gene match. The CDR3 length is 17 residues. Germline values: CDR1 SEHNR, CDR2 FQNEAQ (reference sequence). CDR3 in DNA: TGTGCCAGCAGCCCAAGACTAGCGGGGGCTGGGGCCAACGTCCTGACTTTC. This codes for CASSPRLAGAGANVLTF.

The chain uses TRBV20-1 and TRBJ2-7; D is unclear. V gave up 6 bases and J gave up 2 bases, with 17 bases separating them. The CDR3 consists of 14 residues. CDR1 is DFQATT and CDR2 is SNEGSKA in the germline V gene (reference sequence). CDR3 sequence: CSAPNHADPYEQYF. The CDR3 bases are TGCAGTGCCCCGAACCATGCGGACCCCTACGAGCAGTACTTC.

This chain links TRBV6-4 with TRBJ1-5, with D unclear. CDR3 length equals 13 residues. Germline CDR1 and CDR2: MRHNA and SNTAGT. V was trimmed by 5 bases and J by 7 bases, leaving 12 bases between them. The CDR3 here is CASSRWEDQPQHF. In DNA, the CDR3 is TGTGCCAGCAGTCGATGGGAGGACCAGCCCCAGCATTTT.

The chain employs TRBV20-1 and TRBJ2-7; D is ambiguous. The V end was cut by 0 bases, the J end by 2 bases, with 14 bases between. This CDR3 is 15 amino acids long. Germline values: CDR1 DFQATT, CDR2 SNEGSKA (reference sequence). This CDR3 is CSARDPGDVAYEQYF. CDR3 nucleotide sequence: TGCAGTGCTAGAGATCCTGGAGACGTGGCCTACGAGCAGTACTTC.

The genes are TRBV20-1 and TRBJ1-1; D might be TRBD1 (5 bases). CDR3 length: 13 amino acids. In germline, CDR1 is DFQATT, CDR2 SNEGSKA (reference sequence). The germline V and J ends were trimmed by 6 bases and 0 bases, with 11 bases remaining between them. Here the CDR3 DNA reads TGCAGTGCCAGGGAAGGGTTGAACACTGAAGCTTTCTTT. This sequence encodes CSAREGLNTEAFF.

This clonotype has more than one count but fewer than ten. This sequence joins TRBV10-3 and TRBJ2-5, with D perhaps TRBD2 (6 bases). The V gene lost 4 bases and the J gene lost 0 bases, with 12 bases spanning the gap. This CDR3 has 15 residues. The germline CDR1 and CDR2 sequences are ENHRY and SYGVKD. The DNA of the CDR3 is TGTGCCATCAGTGGAGCGGCTAGCGACCAAGAGACCCAGTACTTC. Its translation: CAISGAASDQETQYF.

This clonotype has a handful of counts. The V call is TRBV28, the J call TRBJ2-1, with 12 bases matching TRBD2. The V segment lost 3 bases and the J segment 6 bases; nucleotides outside the gene matches: 3. The CDR3 loop spans 15 amino acids. CDR1 and CDR2 from the germline V gene are MDHEN and SYDVKM. CDR3 protein: CASSFLAGGPNEQFF. The CDR3 DNA reads as TGTGCCAGCAGTTTTCTAGCGGGAGGGCCCAATGAGCAGTTCTTC.

The chain has TRBV2 and TRBJ1-2; no clear D. Germline-derived CDR1 and CDR2 are SNHLY and FYNNEI. Trimming stripped 4 bases from V and 0 bases from J, with 3 bases between. The CDR3 extends over 12 amino acids. CDR3 nucleotide sequence: TGTGCCAGCAGTGTGCCTAACTATGGCTACACCTTC. Translation gives CASSVPNYGYTF.

The chain recombines TRBV4-2 with TRBJ2-1; 11 bases match TRBD2. The CDR3 consists of 17 residues. The germline gives CDR1 LGHNA, CDR2 YNFKEQ. V lost 0 bases to trimming and J lost 5 bases; unmatched junction nucleotides: 6. The CDR3, as DNA: TGTGCCAGCAGCCAAGAGGTGACTAGCGGGACCGACAATGAGCAGTTCTTC. Its translation: CASSQEVTSGTDNEQFF.

This clonotype was counted between two and nine times. J is TRBJ2-7 and V is TRBV11-1; TRBD2 agrees at 9 bases. Germline trimming cut 5 bases from V and 5 bases from J; bases unmatched to any gene: 10. Germline-derived CDR1 and CDR2 are SGHAT and FQDESV (reference sequence). This CDR3 has 15 amino acids. The CDR3 sequence is CASSPGTSRGDEQYF. CDR3 DNA: TGTGCCAGCAGCCCCGGGACTAGCAGGGGTGACGAGCAGTACTTC.

CDR3 nucleotides: TGTGCCAGCAGCTTAACCCCGGGGGCCTTGAACACTGAAGCTTTCTTT. It specifies CASSLTPGALNTEAFF. The V and J genes are TRBV13 and TRBJ1-1; possible D gene TRBD1, 6 bases. Looked up from germline, CDR1 is PRHDT and CDR2 is FYEKMQ (reference sequence). V lost 2 bases to trimming and J lost 0 bases, with 13 bases between them. CDR3 size: 16 residues.

The rearrangement links TRBV20-1 to TRBJ2-3; weak D call: TRBD2 (6 bases). Germline V gene lookup returns CDR1 DFQATT and CDR2 SNEGSKA (reference sequence). Trimming stripped 6 bases from V and 2 bases from J, with 12 bases between. The CDR3 length is 13 residues. CDR3 DNA: TGCAGTGCGTTGGACTATCTCACAGATACGCAGTATTTT. It codes for CSALDYLTDTQYF.

There are a few counts of this clonotype. The chain carries TRBV14 and TRBJ1-2; tentatively, D is TRBD1 (5 bases). Between the trimmed V and J ends, which lost 4 bases and 4 bases, there was a span of 13 bases. CDR1 is SGHDN and CDR2 is FVKESK in the germline V gene. This CDR3 is 14 amino acids long. The CDR3 DNA is TGTGCCAGCAGCCCCCTCCAGGGATTCTATGGCTACACCTTC. It codes for CASSPLQGFYGYTF.